The present T cell receptor beta chain was sequenced within a study of T cells in Graves' hyperthyroidism and ophthalmopathy. Looking at the study overall: Peripheral blood samples were taken at initial diagnosis, prior to any treatment. Whole-study results and caveats: The model forecast ophthalmopathy, anticipating it by a median 6.5 months before onset.

RNA transcripts yielded amplified TCR beta CDR3 regions. HTBI primers were used for first-round RT-PCR of the TCR CDR3. TCRdb re-called the multiplex PCR reads with MiXCR, one entry per CDR3 protein. The sample records around 580,000 distinct CDR3 sequences, 16% being singletons. Exclusion followed for patients with uncontrolled infection, other autoimmune disease, pregnancy or lactation. This clonotype was seen a handful of times. Its antigen is unidentified. V shed 5 bases, J shed 4 bases, and the junction held 8 bases outside the gene matches. Germline V gives CDR1 MNHNS, CDR2 SASEGT. CDR3 size: 15 residues.

The rearrangement joins TRBV6-1 to TRBJ1-1; 9 bases fit TRBD1. The clonotype was recovered from a woman aged 18-29 years with Graves' hyperthyroidism. The specimen was blood. CDR3 in DNA: TGTGCCAGCAGTCAACCGGGACAGGGAGGCACTGAAGCTTTCTTT. As protein: CASSQPGQGGTEAFF.